Presented here are 28 T cell receptor beta chains from one specimen sequenced in a study of T-cell memory formation after mild COVID-19. TCRdb re-called the 5' RACE reads with MiXCR, one entry per CDR3 protein. The sample carries about 320,000 distinct CDR3 sequences, roughly an eighth recorded once. The sequenced sample was PBMCs or a T cell subset sorted from them (not recorded which). Receptors were obtained from a man between 18 and 29 years old who had mild COVID-19 (a few samples of this study predate the infection). Cell type and time point are not known.

This clonotype was observed a handful of times. This chain connects TRBV6-4 to TRBJ2-3, with 10 bases fitting TRBD1. This CDR3 is built from 18 residues. Germline V gene data show CDR1 as MRHNA and CDR2 as SNTAGT. Trimming took 0 bases from V and 3 from J; bases not matched to a gene: 9. CDR3: CASSDSHGDRGFTDTQYF. CDR3 DNA sequence: TGTGCCAGCAGTGACTCGCACGGGGACAGGGGATTTACAGATACGCAGTATTTT.

The CDR3 region is CASSSGQGASEAFF. CDR3 sequence (DNA): TGTGCCAGCAGTTCAGGACAGGGGGCCTCTGAAGCTTTCTTT. The rearrangement joins TRBV12-3 or TRBV12-4 to TRBJ1-1; 11 bases align to TRBD1. The CDR3 loop spans 14 amino acids. Trimming at V came to 4 bases and at J to 6 bases, leaving 4 bases not matched to a gene.

This clonotype was counted a few times. The V gene is TRBV5-1, the J gene TRBJ2-1, with no clear D. The CDR3 sequence is 12 residues long. CDR1 and CDR2 from the germline V gene are SGHRS and YFSETQ. V was trimmed by 6 bases and J by 7 bases, leaving 11 bases between them. The CDR3 loop reads CASTTDWNEQFF. The CDR3 DNA follows: TGCGCCAGCACCACAGACTGGAATGAGCAGTTCTTC. Drawing the rest from reference TRBV5-1 and TRBJ2-1, the complete variable domain is KAGVTQTPRYLIKTRGQQVTLSCSPISGHRSVSWYQQTPGQGLQFLFEYFSETQRNKGNFPGRFSGRQFSNSRSEMNVSTLELGDSALYLCASTTDWNEQFFGPGTRLTVL.

This clonotype was detected many times. The rearrangement joins TRBV7-2 to TRBJ2-1, with 9 bases that match TRBD2. J was trimmed by 4 bases and V by 5 bases; bases with no gene match: 6. Germline loops: CDR1 SGHTA, CDR2 FQGNSA. There are 15 residues in the CDR3. This CDR3 is CASSQAGGPYNEQFF. The CDR3 DNA reads TGTGCCAGCAGCCAAGCGGGGGGCCCTTACAATGAGCAGTTCTTC.

The gene calls are TRBV5-6 and TRBJ2-3, with TRBD1 as a possible D gene (6 bases). Germline loops: CDR1 SGHDT, CDR2 YYEEEE. The CDR3 runs to 17 residues. The germline V and J ends were trimmed by 3 bases and 0 bases, with 17 bases remaining between them. CDR3 sequence: CASSSSTGHSSTDTQYF. CDR3 in DNA: TGTGCCAGCAGCTCCTCTACAGGGCATTCTAGCACAGATACGCAGTATTTT.

This clonotype showed up just a few times. The rearrangement uses TRBV20-1 and TRBJ2-3, with 13 bases that match TRBD2. V was pared by 6 bases and J by 14 bases, with 11 bases of the junction left unmatched. CDR1 and CDR2 from the germline V gene are DFQATT and SNEGSKA (reference sequence). CDR3 length: 13 residues. The CDR3 is CSASVRLAGGMYF. The CDR3, as DNA: TGCAGTGCCAGTGTTAGACTAGCGGGGGGCATGTATTTT.

This clonotype was observed many times. V usage is TRBV7-6 and J usage is TRBJ1-1, with unresolved D. Trimming shortened V by 5 bases and J by 3 bases, and 10 bases separated the two germline ends. Germline CDR1 reads SGHVS; CDR2 reads FNYEAQ. The CDR3 covers 13 residues. The CDR3 nucleotides are TGTGCCAGCAGCGGGGAGGGCTACACTGAAGCTTTCTTT. It is translated as CASSGEGYTEAFF.

The chain is built from TRBV4-3 and TRBJ2-1; 7 nucleotides align to TRBD1. The trim removed 0 bases at V and 5 bases at J, leaving 13 bases unmatched. From germline, CDR1 is LGHNA and CDR2 YSLEER. The CDR3 has 18 amino acids. This chain's CDR3 is CASSQDITSTGSNNEQFF. Here the CDR3 DNA reads TGCGCCAGCAGCCAAGACATAACATCGACAGGGAGCAACAATGAGCAGTTCTTC.

The rearrangement joins TRBV10-3 to TRBJ2-1, with 9 bases lining up with TRBD2. The J segment lost 8 bases and the V segment lost 5 bases, leaving 4 bases of the junction unmatched. The germline V gene has CDR1 ENHRY and CDR2 SYGVKD. CDR3 length equals 13 residues. Here the CDR3 reads CAISNSGGYEQFF. DNA for the CDR3: TGTGCCATCAGTAATAGCGGGGGCTATGAGCAGTTCTTC.

The DNA for the CDR3 is TGTGCCAGCGGTAAGGGCCAGTACTATGGCTACACCTTC. Its protein product is CASGKGQYYGYTF. The chain carries TRBV12-3 or TRBV12-4 and TRBJ1-2; D not resolved. This CDR3 is 13 amino acids long. The V end lost 8 bases, the J end lost 3 bases, and 13 bases lay between the germline ends.

This clonotype was seen only a few times. The V and J genes are TRBV9 and TRBJ1-3; D ambiguous. Germline values: CDR1 SGDLS, CDR2 YYNGEE. The CDR3 extends over 15 amino acids. Deletions cut 4 bases from V and 3 bases from J, with 14 bases between. The CDR3 protein is CASSPTFWDGNTIYF. As DNA, the CDR3 is TGTGCCAGCAGCCCCACCTTTTGGGATGGAAACACCATATATTTT. The whole variable domain, remainder taken from reference TRBV9 and TRBJ1-3, is DSGVTQTPKHLITATGQRVTLRCSPRSGDLSVYWYQQSLDQGLQFLIQYYNGEERAKGNILERFSAQQFPDLHSELNLSSLELGDSALYFCASSPTFWDGNTIYFGEGSWLTVV.

This clonotype has just a few counts. The chain's CDR3 is CASSSPGFQQYF. CDR3 bases: TGTGCCAGCAGCTCCCCCGGATTCCAGCAGTACTTC. V is TRBV7-2 and J is TRBJ2-7; D gene ambiguous. V was pared by 4 bases and J by 8 bases, with 12 bases between. CDR3 length: 12 amino acids. Per the germline V gene, CDR1 is SGHTA and CDR2 is FQGNSA.

This clonotype was recorded a few times. This chain links TRBV5-1 with TRBJ2-3; D may correspond to TRBD1 or TRBD2 (5 bases each). Germline CDR1 reads SGHRS; CDR2 reads YFSETQ. V dropped 5 bases and J dropped 4 bases, with 14 bases sitting between them. The CDR3 is 14 residues long. CDR3 sequence: CASSQEGFPDTQYF. Here the CDR3 DNA reads TGCGCCAGCAGTCAAGAGGGGTTCCCAGATACGCAGTATTTT.

V usage is TRBV20-1 and J usage is TRBJ1-5; 10 bases are a match to TRBD1. In germline, CDR1 is DFQATT, CDR2 SNEGSKA (reference sequence). The CDR3 has 17 residues. J lost 0 bases, V lost 5 bases, and 10 bases had no gene match. Here the CDR3 reads CSALGGQGHYSNQPQHF. CDR3 DNA sequence: TGCAGTGCTTTAGGGGGACAGGGGCATTATAGCAATCAGCCCCAGCATTTT.

This clonotype came up a few times. This chain links TRBV28 with TRBJ2-6; unclear D gene. V was pared by 9 bases and J by 1 base, with 10 bases between. Germline CDR1 is MDHEN and CDR2 is SYDVKM. CDR3 length: 14 amino acids. CDR3 bases: TGTGCCAGTCTCGACCGGTCTGGGGCCAACGTCCTGACTTTC. It is translated as CASLDRSGANVLTF.

The chain links TRBV4-1 to TRBJ2-3; 12 bases align to TRBD2. The CDR3 totals 16 residues. Germline V lookup: CDR1 MGHRA, CDR2 YSYEKL. Unmatched junction bases numbered 2, after V lost 2 bases and J lost 2 bases. CDR3 DNA: TGCGCCAGCAGCCAACGGACTAGCGGGAACACAGATACGCAGTATTTT. This translates into CASSQRTSGNTDTQYF.

This clonotype was detected only a few times. The chain combines TRBV7-2 with TRBJ2-2, with TRBD2 identical over 11 bases. The CDR3 is 14 amino acids. The trim removed 10 bases at V and 6 bases at J, leaving 7 bases unmatched. Germline V CDR1 and CDR2: SGHTA, FQGNSA. CDR3 nucleotide sequence: TGTGCCACACGACTAGCGGGGCTGGCCGGGGAGCTGTTTTTT. It yields the protein CATRLAGLAGELFF.

About this clonotype: This may be a read error, as it is one base from a much larger clone. V usage is TRBV18 and J usage is TRBJ2-2; D unresolved. CDR1 and CDR2 from the germline V gene are KGHSH and LQKENI. Trimming cost V 4 bases and J 1 base, with 4 bases left between them. The CDR3 is 13 amino acids. The DNA for the CDR3 is TGTGCCAGCTCACACGAGAACACCGGGGAGCTGTTTTTT. As protein: CASSHENTGELFF.

The V call is TRBV11-3, the J call TRBJ2-1, with 9 bases lining up with TRBD2. The germline V gene has CDR1 SGHNT and CDR2 YENEEA. The CDR3 length is 16 residues. J gave up 6 bases and V 5 bases, and 11 bases lay outside the gene matches. The chain's CDR3 is CASSPGPAGGLNEQFF. The CDR3 DNA reads TGTGCCAGCAGCCCTGGGCCGGCGGGGGGGCTCAATGAGCAGTTCTTC.

The rearrangement links TRBV19 to TRBJ2-1; the match to TRBD2 covers 10 bases. CDR1 and CDR2 from the germline V gene are LNHDA and SQIVND (reference sequence). The CDR3 is 18 amino acids. V lost 3 bases, J lost 2 bases, and 10 bases stayed unmatched. The CDR3 nucleotides are TGTGCCAGTAGTATTTCGGGCTCAGGACTAGCGGCCTACAATGAGCAGTTCTTC. This gives the protein CASSISGSGLAAYNEQFF.

The CDR3, as DNA: TGTGCCAGCAGTTTCCGGGGCATCTCTGGAAACACCATATATTTT. Protein product: CASSFRGISGNTIYF. This chain links TRBV12-3 or TRBV12-4 with TRBJ1-3; TRBD1 might be the D (5 bases). The CDR3 length is 15 residues. Trimming took 3 bases from V and 0 from J, leaving 9 bases between them.

The chain has TRBV6-5 and TRBJ1-1, with 7 bases lining up with TRBD1. The CDR3 length is 13 residues. With 8 bases clipped from V and 5 bases from J, the junction kept 8 bases outside the gene matches. Germline V lookup: CDR1 MNHEY, CDR2 SVGAGI. CDR3 protein: CASREQGRTEAFF. CDR3 in DNA: TGTGCCAGCCGAGAACAGGGGAGAACTGAAGCTTTCTTT.

This clonotype came up a few times. The genes are TRBV7-3 and TRBJ1-2; D might be TRBD1 (6 bases). Trimming pared 2 bases from V and 6 bases from J, leaving 10 bases between. The CDR3 is 13 residues long. Germline lookup yields CDR1 SGHTA and CDR2 FQGTGA. The CDR3 sequence is CASSLRQGHGYTF. The CDR3, as DNA: TGTGCCAGCAGCTTACGGCAGGGGCATGGCTACACCTTC.

The genes are TRBV9 and TRBJ2-2; 11 bases map to TRBD1. This CDR3 region has 15 residues. With V trimmed by 6 bases and J by 6 bases, 7 bases remained unmatched. Germline V lookup: CDR1 SGDLS, CDR2 YYNGEE. The DNA of the CDR3 is TGTGCCAGCAAAGGTCGGGACAGGGGGTCCGGGGAGCTGTTTTTT. Translated, it gives CASKGRDRGSGELFF.

V usage is TRBV20-1 and J usage is TRBJ1-6; 8 bases are a match to TRBD1. CDR3 length: 14 residues. Looked up from germline, CDR1 is DFQATT and CDR2 is SNEGSKA (reference sequence). Trimming took 6 bases from V and 5 from J; bases not matched to a gene: 6. Here the CDR3 DNA reads TGCAGTGCCACAAACAGGGGGAATAATTCACCCCTCCACTTT. Translated: CSATNRGNNSPLHF.

The V call is TRBV28, the J call TRBJ2-1; the D gene could be TRBD1 or TRBD2 (5 bases each). Germline CDR1 and CDR2: MDHEN and SYDVKM. V dropped 10 bases and J dropped 0 bases, with 13 bases sitting between them. The CDR3 is made up of 14 amino acids. The CDR3 sequence: CATGPLSSYNEQFF. For the CDR3, the DNA is TGTGCCACGGGACCGCTAAGCTCCTACAATGAGCAGTTCTTC.

The V call is TRBV19, the J call TRBJ2-2, with D maybe TRBD2 (7 bases). This CDR3 region has 13 residues. V shed 11 bases and J shed 2 bases, with 12 bases lying between them. The germline V gene encodes CDR1 LNHDA and CDR2 SQIVND (reference sequence). The CDR3 sequence: CAGGGGNTGELFF. CDR3 bases: TGTGCCGGCGGGGGCGGCAACACCGGGGAGCTGTTTTTT.

J is TRBJ1-1 and V is TRBV7-2; TRBD1 is a possible D gene (6 bases). The V and J ends lost 5 bases and 6 bases respectively, with 19 bases between them. The CDR3 has 15 amino acids. Germline CDR1 reads SGHTA; CDR2 reads FQGNSA. The CDR3 region has the DNA TGTGCCAGCAGCCAAAGAGGGGGGCGAAGGGCTGAAGCTTTCTTT. This gives the protein CASSQRGGRRAEAFF.